Sequencing of this T cell receptor beta chain was carried out in a study of human T cells and chemical hapten exposure. Separate cDNA molecules received unique molecular identifiers, which the library attached to them. Each CDR3 protein gets one entry after TCRdb re-called the RACE reads with MiXCR. The repertoire consists of about 380,000 distinct CDR3 sequences, with around 5.5% occurring once and the leading ten covering roughly 2.6%. Noted time point: pre-sensitization, week 0. The treatment was: therapeutic diphenylcyclopropenone sensitization with weekly scalp DPC. Someone pulled total RNA out of unfractionated whole blood. Study observations and caveats: The study found that DPC sensitization did not change TCRs above 1 in 1000 frequency. Expanded TCRs showed more large CDR3 clusters than pre-sensitization or healthy control sets.

There are a few counts of this clonotype. Its antigen remains unknown. The CDR3 runs to 14 residues. The V and J ends lost 6 bases and 4 bases respectively, with 13 bases between them. The TCR sequence derives from a woman in her 50s with alopecia areata. Some clones in this sample may be carry-over from other donors' samples. The chain combines TRBV12-3 or TRBV12-4 with TRBJ2-1, with D uncertain. Sequencing was performed on whole blood, taken in connection with sensitization to the hapten diphenylcyclopropenone (DPC). The CDR3 here is CASSPLSEYNEQFF. CDR3 nucleotides: TGTGCCAGCAGCCCTTTATCGGAGTACAATGAGCAGTTCTTC.